These 6 T cell receptor beta chains came from one sample sequenced in a study of blood T cells in healthy people across ages (dated by TCRdb to between 2014 and 2016). The method was 5' RACE. Instrument on record: Illumina HiSeq 2500. A second roughly 6 to 12 cycle PCR used a sample-barcoded 5' primer and a J-beta primer mix. Using fastp at Q25 and MiXCR, TCRdb reprocessed the public reads and kept productive beta chains. CDR3 protein sequences are deduplicated, and each keeps its most common genes and DNA. This sample gives about 970,000 distinct CDR3 sequences in total; just over 50% of them show up just once. The top ten clonotypes cover over 20% of the sample. Sequencing was done on a sample of blood. The receptors originated from a woman in her sixties or seventies in good health.

This clonotype occurred a few times. The chain recombines TRBV20-1 with TRBJ2-7, with 9 nucleotides matching TRBD2. V trimming: 0 bases; J trimming: 3 bases; junction bases outside the gene matches: 12. This CDR3 region has 17 residues. The V gene's germline CDR1 is DFQATT and CDR2 SNEGSKA (reference sequence). CDR3: CSARDPMGSGSSYEQYF. CDR3 nucleotides: TGCAGTGCTAGAGATCCAATGGGTAGCGGGAGTAGCTACGAGCAGTACTTC.

This chain uses TRBV29-1 with TRBJ2-1; maybe TRBD1 (6 bases). The CDR3 consists of 11 residues. Germline values: CDR1 SQVTM, CDR2 ANQGSEA. Trimming removed 7 bases at V and 7 bases at J, with 11 bases between. CDR3 DNA sequence: TGCAGCGGAACAGGGAATAATGAGCAGTTCTTC. Its protein is CSGTGNNEQFF.

This chain links TRBV28 with TRBJ2-7; 9 bases agree with TRBD1. V lost 7 bases and J lost 9; bases outside the gene matches: 13. The CDR3 runs to 14 residues. Germline loops: CDR1 MDHEN, CDR2 SYDVKM. CDR3 nucleotides: TGTGCCAGCACTTCTGGGACAGGGAGGAGGGGGCAGTACTTC. Protein product: CASTSGTGRRGQYF.

Here the CDR3 reads CASSFREAFF. In DNA form, the CDR3 reads TGTGCCAGCAGCTTCAGAGAAGCTTTCTTT. The chain has TRBV7-9 and TRBJ1-1, with D uncertain. V dropped 3 bases and J dropped 8 bases, with 4 bases sitting between them. This CDR3 is built from 10 residues. Germline-derived CDR1 and CDR2 are SEHNR and FQNEAQ (reference sequence).

This chain uses TRBV6-1 with TRBJ2-5; D ambiguous. Germline V gives CDR1 MNHNS, CDR2 SASEGT. V lost 7 bases and J lost 5, with 11 bases in between. CDR3 size: 12 residues. The DNA of the CDR3 is TGTGCCAGCAACCCATTGGGGGAGACCCAGTACTTC. Its translation: CASNPLGETQYF.

This clonotype was observed a few times. The rearrangement links TRBV12-3 or TRBV12-4 to TRBJ1-1; D not resolved. The ends were cut back, 3 bases at V and 3 bases at J, with 11 bases in the middle. The CDR3 is 14 amino acids. The CDR3 sequence is CASSFSSGYTEAFF. The DNA of the CDR3 is TGTGCCAGCAGTTTTTCCTCGGGCTACACTGAAGCTTTCTTT.